This TCR beta chain was obtained from a study of a mutant IDH1 vaccine in newly diagnosed glioma. For the study at large: The vaccination schedule gave patients eight doses in weeks 1, 3, 5, 7, 11, 15, 19 and 23. Patients got their first vaccination 4-6 weeks after radiotherapy alone, or with temozolomide cycles. Patients under treatment included around 60% males and about 40% females and had a mean age of roughly 43 years. Study-wide results and limits: The vaccine induced immune responses, and these occurred in over 90% of patients.

Germline lookup yields CDR1 SGHRS and CDR2 YFSETQ. The CDR3 runs 12 residues. J lost 4 bases, V lost 7 bases, and 4 bases had no gene match. Time point: week 23, last vaccination. Doses comprised 300 ug of mutant IDH1 20-mer peptide each, plus topical imiquimod. Details on this clone: Its antigen is unidentified.

Using immunoSEQ multiplex PCR, the repertoire was profiled, and TCRdb retains in-frame clones only, with some absent. The repertoire consists of tens of thousands of clones, with about 81% occurring once and the leading ten covering around 8%. The TCR originated in a middle-aged woman with glioma. Some clones in this sample may be carry-over from other donors' samples. The chain couples TRBV5-1 to TRBJ1-2, with 7 bases identical to TRBD1. The material was PBMCs, obtained from a glioma patient whose treatment included an IDH1 peptide vaccine. The CDR3 region has the DNA TGCGCCAGCGCACGGGACAGCTATGGCTACACCTTC. Amino acids: CASARDSYGYTF.